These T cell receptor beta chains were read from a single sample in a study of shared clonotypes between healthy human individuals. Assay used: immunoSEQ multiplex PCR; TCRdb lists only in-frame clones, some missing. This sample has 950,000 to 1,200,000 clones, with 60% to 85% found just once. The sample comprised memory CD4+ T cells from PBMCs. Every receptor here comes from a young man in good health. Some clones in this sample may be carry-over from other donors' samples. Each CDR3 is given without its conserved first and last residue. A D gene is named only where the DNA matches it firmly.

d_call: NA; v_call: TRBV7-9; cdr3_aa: ASSLPGTEAF
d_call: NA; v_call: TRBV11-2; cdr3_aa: ASSLASRAGRSQETQY
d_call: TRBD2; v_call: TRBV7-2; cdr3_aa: ASSQIAGVGNEQF
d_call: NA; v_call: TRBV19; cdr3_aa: ASSPQGNTEAF
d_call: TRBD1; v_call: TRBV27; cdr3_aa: ASSPDRGNQPQH
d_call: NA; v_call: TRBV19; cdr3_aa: ASRNRPGIPKYEQY
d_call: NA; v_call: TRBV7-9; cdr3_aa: ASSLRSGRADSPLH
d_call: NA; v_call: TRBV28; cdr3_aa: ASSFNNEKLF
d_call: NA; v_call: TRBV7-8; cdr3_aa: ASSLVGGAAKYEQY
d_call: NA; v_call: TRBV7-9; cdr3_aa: ASTVTGTAEAF
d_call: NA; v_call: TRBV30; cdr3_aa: AWTRTVGGGNTIY
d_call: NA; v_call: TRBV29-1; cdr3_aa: SVGGGEGHGNTEAF
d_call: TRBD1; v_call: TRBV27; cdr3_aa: ASSRGQGKNQPQH
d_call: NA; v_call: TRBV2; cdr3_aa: ASRAGRGHEQY
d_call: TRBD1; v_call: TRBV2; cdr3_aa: ASTPGQTYEQY
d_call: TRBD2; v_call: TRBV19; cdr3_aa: ASIREGATFTGELF
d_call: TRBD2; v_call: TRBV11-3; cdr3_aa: ASSTASGPSF
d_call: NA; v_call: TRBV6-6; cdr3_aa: ASSYSRGQGQPQH
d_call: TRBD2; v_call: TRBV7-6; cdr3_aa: ASSSGVGSGFYEQY
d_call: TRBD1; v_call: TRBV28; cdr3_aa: ASTDRVIQPQH
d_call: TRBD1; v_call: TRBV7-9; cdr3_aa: ASSLIGGDEQY
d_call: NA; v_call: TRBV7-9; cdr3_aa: ASSPLGGQPQH
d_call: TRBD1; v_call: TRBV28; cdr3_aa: ASRGTGGDRGFTEAF
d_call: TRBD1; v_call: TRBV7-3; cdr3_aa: ASSPRTGPYNEQF
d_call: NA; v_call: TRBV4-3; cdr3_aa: ASSQAGSYNSPLH
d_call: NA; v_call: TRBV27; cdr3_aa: ASGKWGPTTNEKLF
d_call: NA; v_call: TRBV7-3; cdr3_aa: ASSKGDYNEQF
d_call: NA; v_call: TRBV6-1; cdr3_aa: ASREQNTGELF
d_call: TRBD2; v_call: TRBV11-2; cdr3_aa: ASSLVGRGSYEQY
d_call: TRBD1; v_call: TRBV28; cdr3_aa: ASRNSGAVKGAGTGYT
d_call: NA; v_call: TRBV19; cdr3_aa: ASSIVAGNTEAF
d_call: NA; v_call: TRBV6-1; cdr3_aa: ASSAKDREKY
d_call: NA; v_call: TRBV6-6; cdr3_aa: ASSQRIGESYGYT
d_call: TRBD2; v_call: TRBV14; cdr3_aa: ASSLISGRVNEQY
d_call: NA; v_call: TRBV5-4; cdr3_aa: ASSFGDGGGSSNSPLH
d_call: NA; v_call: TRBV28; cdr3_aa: ASSLRDGPYGYT
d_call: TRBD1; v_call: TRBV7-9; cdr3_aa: ASSPYRDRGGANEKLF
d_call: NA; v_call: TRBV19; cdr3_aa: ASSTSRAAAETQY
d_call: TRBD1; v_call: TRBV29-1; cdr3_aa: SVDGTGVWSQY